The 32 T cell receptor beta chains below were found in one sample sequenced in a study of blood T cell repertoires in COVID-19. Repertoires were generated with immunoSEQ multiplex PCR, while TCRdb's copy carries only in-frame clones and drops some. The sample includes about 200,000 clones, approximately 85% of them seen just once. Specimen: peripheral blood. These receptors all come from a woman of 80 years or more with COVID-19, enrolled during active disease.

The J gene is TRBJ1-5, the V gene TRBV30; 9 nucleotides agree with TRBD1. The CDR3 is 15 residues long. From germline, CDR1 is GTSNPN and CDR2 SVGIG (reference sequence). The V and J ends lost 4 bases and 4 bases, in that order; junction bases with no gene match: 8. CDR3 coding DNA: TGTGCCTGGAAAAAACAGGGGGCGCGGAATCAGCCCCAGCATTTT. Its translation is CAWKKQGARNQPQHF. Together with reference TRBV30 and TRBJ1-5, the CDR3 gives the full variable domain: SQTIHQWPATLVQPVGSPLSLECTVEGTSNPNLYWYRQAAGRGLQLLFYSVGIGQISSEVPQNLSASRPQDRQFILSSKKLLLSDSGFYLCAWKKQGARNQPQHFGDGTRLSIL.

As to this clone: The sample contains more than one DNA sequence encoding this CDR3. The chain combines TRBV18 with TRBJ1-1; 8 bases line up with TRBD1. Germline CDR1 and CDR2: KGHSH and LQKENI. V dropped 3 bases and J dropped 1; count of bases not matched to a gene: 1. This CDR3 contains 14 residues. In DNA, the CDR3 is TGTGCCAGCTCACCCGACAGGGGGAACACTGAAGCTTTCTTT. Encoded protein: CASSPDRGNTEAFF.

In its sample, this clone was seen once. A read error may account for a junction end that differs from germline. DNA for the CDR3: TGTGCCAGCAGTAAAGCTCCGTCACTAGTCTCTGGAAACACCATATATTTT. Translated: CASSKAPSLVSGNTIYF. The chain has TRBV6-1 and TRBJ1-3; D gene uncertain. The CDR3 has 17 amino acids. Germline lookup yields CDR1 MNHNS and CDR2 SASEGT.

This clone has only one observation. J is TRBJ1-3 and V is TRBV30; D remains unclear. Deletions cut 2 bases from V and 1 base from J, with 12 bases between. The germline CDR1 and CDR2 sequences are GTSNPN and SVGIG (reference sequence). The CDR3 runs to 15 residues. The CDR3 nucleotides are TGTGCCTGGAGTATGGAGGGAGGTTCTGGAAACACCATATATTTT. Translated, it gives CAWSMEGGSGNTIYF.

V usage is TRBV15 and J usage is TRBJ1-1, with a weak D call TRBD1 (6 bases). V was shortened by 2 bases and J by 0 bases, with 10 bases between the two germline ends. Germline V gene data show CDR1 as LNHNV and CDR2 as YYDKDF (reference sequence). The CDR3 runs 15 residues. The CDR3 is CATSRRQDLNTEAFF. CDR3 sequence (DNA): TGTGCCACCAGCAGACGACAGGATTTGAACACTGAAGCTTTCTTT.

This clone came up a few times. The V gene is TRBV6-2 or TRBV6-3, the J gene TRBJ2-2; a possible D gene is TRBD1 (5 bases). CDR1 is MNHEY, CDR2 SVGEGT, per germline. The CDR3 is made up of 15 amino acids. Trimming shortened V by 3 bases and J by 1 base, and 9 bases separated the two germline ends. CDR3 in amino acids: CASSYQQVNTGELFF. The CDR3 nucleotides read TGTGCCAGCAGTTATCAACAGGTGAACACCGGGGAGCTGTTTTTT.

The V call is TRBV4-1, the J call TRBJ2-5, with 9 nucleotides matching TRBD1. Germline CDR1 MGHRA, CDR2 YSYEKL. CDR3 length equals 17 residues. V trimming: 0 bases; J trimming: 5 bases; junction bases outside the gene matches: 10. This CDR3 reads CASSQDFGTGSIETQYF. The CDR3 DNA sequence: TGCGCCAGCAGCCAAGATTTCGGGACAGGGTCGATTGAGACCCAGTACTTC.

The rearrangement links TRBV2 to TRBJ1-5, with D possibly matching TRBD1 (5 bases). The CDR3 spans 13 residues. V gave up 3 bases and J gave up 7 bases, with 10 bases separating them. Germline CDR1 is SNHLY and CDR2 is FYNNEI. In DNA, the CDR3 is TGTGCCAGCAGTGACGGGGGAGTCCAGCCCCAGCATTTT. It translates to CASSDGGVQPQHF.

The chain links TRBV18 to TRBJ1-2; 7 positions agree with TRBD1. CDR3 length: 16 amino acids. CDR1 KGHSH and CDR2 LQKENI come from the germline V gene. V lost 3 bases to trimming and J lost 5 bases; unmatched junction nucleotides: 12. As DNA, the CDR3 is TGTGCCAGCTCACCGGCAGGGGGGACGCTACATTATGGCTACACCTTC. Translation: CASSPAGGTLHYGYTF.

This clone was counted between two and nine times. CDR3 in DNA: TGTGCCAGCAGAGGGGACAATCAGCCCCAGCATTTT. Amino acids: CASRGDNQPQHF. This chain uses TRBV12-3 or TRBV12-4 with TRBJ1-5, with D perhaps matching TRBD1 (5 bases). V lost 6 bases and J lost 3, with 6 bases in between. There are 12 residues in the CDR3.

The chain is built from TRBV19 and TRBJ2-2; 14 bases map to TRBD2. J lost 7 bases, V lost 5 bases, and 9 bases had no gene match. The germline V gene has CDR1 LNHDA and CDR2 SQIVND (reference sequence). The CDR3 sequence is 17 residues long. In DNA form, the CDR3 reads TGTGCCAGTAGTCTCGGACTAGCGGGGGGTTATGGCGGGGAGCTGTTTTTT. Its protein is CASSLGLAGGYGGELFF.

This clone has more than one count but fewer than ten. The CDR3 loop reads CASSLTGLDYGYTF. The CDR3, as DNA: TGTGCCAGCAGTTTGACAGGGCTCGACTATGGCTACACCTTC. The rearrangement uses TRBV6-5 and TRBJ1-2; 7 bases match TRBD1. The CDR3 covers 14 residues. CDR1 and CDR2 (germline): MNHEY, SVGAGI. V lost 4 bases, J lost 3 bases, and 5 bases stayed unmatched.

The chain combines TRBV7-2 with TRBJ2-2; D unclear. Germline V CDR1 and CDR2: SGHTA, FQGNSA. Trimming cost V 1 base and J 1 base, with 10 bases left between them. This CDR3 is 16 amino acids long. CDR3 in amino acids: CASSLVLSQNTGELFF. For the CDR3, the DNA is TGTGCCAGCAGCTTAGTTCTCAGTCAGAACACCGGGGAGCTGTTTTTT.

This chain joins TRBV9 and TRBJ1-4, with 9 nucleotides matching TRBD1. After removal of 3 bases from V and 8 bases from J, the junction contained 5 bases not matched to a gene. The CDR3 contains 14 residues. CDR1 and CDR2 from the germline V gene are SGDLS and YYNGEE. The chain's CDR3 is CASSGGTGIEKLFF. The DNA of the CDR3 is TGTGCCAGCAGCGGAGGGACAGGGATAGAAAAACTGTTTTTT.

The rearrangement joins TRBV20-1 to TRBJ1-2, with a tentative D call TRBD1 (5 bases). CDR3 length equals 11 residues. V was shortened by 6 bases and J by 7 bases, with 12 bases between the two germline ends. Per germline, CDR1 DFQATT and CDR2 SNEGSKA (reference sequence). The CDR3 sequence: CSAFSGSGYTF. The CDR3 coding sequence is TGCAGTGCCTTCTCAGGGTCTGGCTACACCTTC.

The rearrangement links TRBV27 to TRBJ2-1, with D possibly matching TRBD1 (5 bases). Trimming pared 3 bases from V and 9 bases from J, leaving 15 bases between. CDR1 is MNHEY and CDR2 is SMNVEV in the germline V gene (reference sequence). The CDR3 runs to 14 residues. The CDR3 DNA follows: TGTGCCAGCAGTTTTCTCATCAGGGCAAGTGAGCAGTTCTTC. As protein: CASSFLIRASEQFF.

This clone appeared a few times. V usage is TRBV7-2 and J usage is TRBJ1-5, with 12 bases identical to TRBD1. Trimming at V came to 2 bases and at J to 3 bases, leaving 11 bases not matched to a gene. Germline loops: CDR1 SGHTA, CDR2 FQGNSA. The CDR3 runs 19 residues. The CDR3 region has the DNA TGTGCCAGCAGCTTAAGGGGGACAGGGGGCCGAGGGCCCAATCAGCCCCAGCATTTT. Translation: CASSLRGTGGRGPNQPQHF.

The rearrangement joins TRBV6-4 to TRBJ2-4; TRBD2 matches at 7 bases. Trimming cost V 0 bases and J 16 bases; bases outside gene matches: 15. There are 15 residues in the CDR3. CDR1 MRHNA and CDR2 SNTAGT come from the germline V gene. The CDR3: CASSDSRFGRAVYYF. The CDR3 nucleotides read TGTGCCAGCAGTGACTCGAGATTTGGGAGGGCCGTCTACTACTTC.

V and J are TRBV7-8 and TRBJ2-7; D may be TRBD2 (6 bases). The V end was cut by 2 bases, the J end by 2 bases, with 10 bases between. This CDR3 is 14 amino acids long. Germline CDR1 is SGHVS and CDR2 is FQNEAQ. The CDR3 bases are TGTGCCAGCAGCTTATTCGGACTAACCTACGAGCAGTACTTC. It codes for CASSLFGLTYEQYF.

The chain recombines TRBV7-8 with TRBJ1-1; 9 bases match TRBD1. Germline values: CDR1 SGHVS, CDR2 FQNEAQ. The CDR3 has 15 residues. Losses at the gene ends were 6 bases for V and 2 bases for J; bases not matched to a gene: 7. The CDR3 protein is CASRGRDRVNTEAFF. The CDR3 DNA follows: TGTGCCAGCAGGGGCCGGGACAGGGTAAACACTGAAGCTTTCTTT.

CDR3 nucleotide sequence: TGCACTTTCCCAGGGGAGCGGGAAGCTTTCTTT. It yields the protein CTFPGEREAFF. J is TRBJ1-1 and V is TRBV20-1; TRBD1 might be the D (6 bases). Looked up from germline, CDR1 is DFQATT and CDR2 is SNEGSKA (reference sequence). The CDR3 has 11 amino acids.

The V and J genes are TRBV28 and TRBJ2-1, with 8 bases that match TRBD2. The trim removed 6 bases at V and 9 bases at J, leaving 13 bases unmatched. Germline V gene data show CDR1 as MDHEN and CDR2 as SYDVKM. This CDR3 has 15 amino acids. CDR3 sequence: CASRPPGLGIREQFF. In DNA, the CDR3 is TGTGCCAGCAGACCCCCGGGACTAGGGATACGTGAGCAGTTCTTC.

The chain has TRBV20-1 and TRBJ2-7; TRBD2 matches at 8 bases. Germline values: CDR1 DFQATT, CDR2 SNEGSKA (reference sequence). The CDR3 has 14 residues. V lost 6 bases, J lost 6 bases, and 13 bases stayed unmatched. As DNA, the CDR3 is TGCAGTGCCAGTAGTGGACTAGCTACCGGCGAGCAGTACTTC. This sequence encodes CSASSGLATGEQYF.

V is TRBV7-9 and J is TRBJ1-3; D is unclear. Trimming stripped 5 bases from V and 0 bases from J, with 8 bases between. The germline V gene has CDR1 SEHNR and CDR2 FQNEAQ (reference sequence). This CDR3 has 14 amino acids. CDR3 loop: CASSPRRSGNTIYF. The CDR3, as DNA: TGTGCCAGCAGCCCGCGGCGCTCTGGAAACACCATATATTTT.

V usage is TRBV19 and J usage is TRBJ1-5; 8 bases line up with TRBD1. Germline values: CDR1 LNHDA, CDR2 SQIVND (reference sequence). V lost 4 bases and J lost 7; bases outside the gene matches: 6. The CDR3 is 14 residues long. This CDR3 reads CASSTTGAGQPQHF. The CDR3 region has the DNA TGTGCCAGTAGTACGACAGGGGCAGGGCAGCCCCAGCATTTT.

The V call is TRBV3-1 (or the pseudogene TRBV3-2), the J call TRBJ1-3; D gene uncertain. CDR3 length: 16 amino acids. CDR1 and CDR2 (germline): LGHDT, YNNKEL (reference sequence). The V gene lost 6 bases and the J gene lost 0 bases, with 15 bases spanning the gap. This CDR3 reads CASSPAKTSSGNTIYF. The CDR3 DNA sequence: TGTGCCAGCAGTCCCGCAAAGACAAGCTCTGGAAACACCATATATTTT.

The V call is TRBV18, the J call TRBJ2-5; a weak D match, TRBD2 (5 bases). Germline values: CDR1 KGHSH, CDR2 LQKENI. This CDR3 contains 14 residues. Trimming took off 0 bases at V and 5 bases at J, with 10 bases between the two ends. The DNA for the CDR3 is TGTGCCAGCTCACCACCCACACTAGAGGAGACCCAGTACTTC. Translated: CASSPPTLEETQYF. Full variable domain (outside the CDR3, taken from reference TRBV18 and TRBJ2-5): NAGVMQNPRHLVRRRGQEARLRCSPMKGHSHVYWYRQLPEEGLKFMVYLQKENIIDESGMPKERFSAEFPKEGPSILRIQQVVRGDSAAYFCASSPPTLEETQYFGPGTRLLVL.

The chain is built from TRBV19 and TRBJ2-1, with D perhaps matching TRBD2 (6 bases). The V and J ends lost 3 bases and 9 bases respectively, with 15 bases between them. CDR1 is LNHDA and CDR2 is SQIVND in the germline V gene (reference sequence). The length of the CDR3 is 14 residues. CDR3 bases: TGTGCCAGTAGTATCCGGGGAGGTTCGGCTGAGCAGTTCTTC. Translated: CASSIRGGSAEQFF.

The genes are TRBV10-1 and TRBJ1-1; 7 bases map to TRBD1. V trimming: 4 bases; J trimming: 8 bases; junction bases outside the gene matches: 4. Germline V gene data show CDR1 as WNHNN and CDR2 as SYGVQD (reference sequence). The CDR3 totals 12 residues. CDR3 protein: CASSGQGREAFF. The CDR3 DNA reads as TGCGCCAGCAGTGGACAGGGTCGAGAAGCTTTCTTT.

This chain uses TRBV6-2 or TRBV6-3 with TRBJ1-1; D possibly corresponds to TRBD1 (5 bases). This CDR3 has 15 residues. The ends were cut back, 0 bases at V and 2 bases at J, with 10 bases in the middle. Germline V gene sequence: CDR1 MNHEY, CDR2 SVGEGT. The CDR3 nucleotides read TGTGCCAGCAGTTACTCCGTTCAGGGTAACACTGAAGCTTTCTTT. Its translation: CASSYSVQGNTEAFF.

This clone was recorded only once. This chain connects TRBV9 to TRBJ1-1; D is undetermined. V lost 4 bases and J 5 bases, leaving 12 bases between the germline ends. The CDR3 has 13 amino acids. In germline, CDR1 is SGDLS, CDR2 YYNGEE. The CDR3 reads CASSFREETEAFF. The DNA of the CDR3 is TGTGCCAGCAGCTTTAGGGAGGAGACTGAAGCTTTCTTT.

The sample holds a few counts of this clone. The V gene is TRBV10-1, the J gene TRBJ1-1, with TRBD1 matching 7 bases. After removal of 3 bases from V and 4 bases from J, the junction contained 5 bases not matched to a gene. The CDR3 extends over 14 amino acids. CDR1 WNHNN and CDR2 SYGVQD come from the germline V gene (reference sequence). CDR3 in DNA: TGCGCCAGCAGTGAAAAAGCAGGGGGCACTGAAGCTTTCTTT. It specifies CASSEKAGGTEAFF.